The 21 T cell receptor beta chains listed next were all sequenced from one sample in a study of T cells in Graves' hyperthyroidism and ophthalmopathy (dated by TCRdb to the late 2010s). Library preparation used multiplex PCR. TCRdb shows the sequencer as Illumina HiSeq 2000. The TCR beta CDR3 regions were amplified from RNA transcripts. A first-round RT-PCR of the TCR CDR3 used the HTBI primer set with the Qiagen OneStep RT-PCR kit. TCRdb handled the public reads itself, with Q25 trimming in fastp and clone calling in MiXCR, and kept productive beta chains. CDR3 protein duplicates are merged, each entry listing the most common genes and DNA. The sample table holds about 510,000 distinct CDR3 sequences, of which 46% were seen once. The top ten clones comprise about 43% of the sample. Sequences were obtained from peripheral blood or thyroid tissue (not recorded which). Receptor source: an adult woman with Graves' disease, either hyperthyroidism or ophthalmopathy (not recorded which).

The chain joins TRBV30 to TRBJ2-2; D uncertain. CDR1 GTSNPN and CDR2 SVGIG come from the germline V gene (reference sequence). The V gene lost 0 bases and the J gene lost 5 bases, with 10 bases spanning the gap. The CDR3 sequence is 14 residues long. The CDR3 is CAWSVPGRTGELFF. CDR3 nucleotide sequence: TGTGCCTGGAGTGTACCAGGTCGTACCGGGGAGCTGTTTTTT.

This clonotype showed up many times. The rearrangement joins TRBV19 to TRBJ1-1; D is undetermined. V lost 5 bases to trimming and J lost 3 bases, with 7 bases between them. The CDR3 has 12 residues. Germline V gives CDR1 LNHDA, CDR2 SQIVND (reference sequence). The CDR3 here is CASSSAYTEAFF. CDR3 bases: TGTGCCAGTAGTTCTGCTTACACTGAAGCTTTCTTT.

This clonotype was seen repeatedly, ten times or more. V and J are TRBV7-8 and TRBJ1-1; tentatively, D is TRBD1 (5 bases). Germline CDR1 SGHVS, CDR2 FQNEAQ. The CDR3 contains 14 residues. Trimming pared 3 bases from V and 4 bases from J, leaving 12 bases between. CDR3 nucleotides: TGTGCCAGCAGCTTTGGGACCGGAGGCACTGAAGCTTTCTTT. It specifies CASSFGTGGTEAFF. Full variable domain (remainder filled in from reference TRBV7-8 and TRBJ1-1): GAGVSQSPRYKVAKRGQDVALRCDPISGHVSLFWYQQALGQGPEFLTYFQNEAQLDKSGLPSDRFFAERPEGSVSTLKIQRTQQEDSAVYLCASSFGTGGTEAFFGQGTRLTVV.

As regards this clonotype: It may be a read error: a sequence one base away is much more abundant. V usage is TRBV7-9 and J usage is TRBJ2-7; D is undetermined. This CDR3 is 14 amino acids long. The V gene's germline CDR1 is SEHNR and CDR2 FQNEAQ (reference sequence). The CDR3 here is CASSLQPNFYEQCF. In nucleotides, the CDR3 is TGTGCCAGCAGCTTACAACCGAATTTCTACGAGCAGTGCTTC.

The sample holds a few counts of this clonotype. The rearrangement links TRBV25-1 to TRBJ2-7; 9 nucleotides agree with TRBD1. The CDR3 spans 14 residues. The germline V gene has CDR1 MGHDK and CDR2 SYGVNS. V lost 5 bases and J lost 9; bases outside the gene matches: 11. The CDR3: CASSPGQGAYWQYF. The CDR3 coding sequence is TGTGCCAGCAGTCCGGGACAGGGAGCCTACTGGCAGTACTTC.

The sample holds many counts of this clonotype. This sequence joins TRBV5-1 and TRBJ1-4; D unresolved. CDR1 is SGHRS, CDR2 YFSETQ, per germline. Trimming took 4 bases from V and 3 from J, leaving 13 bases between them. The CDR3 consists of 15 residues. CDR3 sequence reads: CASSLMPPPNEKLFF. The CDR3 region has the DNA TGCGCCAGCAGCCTTATGCCGCCACCTAATGAAAAACTGTTTTTT.

The V gene is TRBV19, the J gene TRBJ1-2, with D possibly being TRBD1 (6 bases). Germline V gene data show CDR1 as LNHDA and CDR2 as SQIVND (reference sequence). The CDR3 spans 16 residues. V lost 3 bases to trimming and J lost 0 bases, with 14 bases between them. The CDR3 coding sequence is TGTGCCAGTAGTATCGGACAGTCGCTCTCTAACTATGGCTACACCTTC. Translated, it gives CASSIGQSLSNYGYTF.

There are a few counts of this clonotype. V usage is TRBV10-1 and J usage is TRBJ2-3; D may match TRBD1 or TRBD2 (5 bases each). V lost 3 bases and J lost 4, with 8 bases in between. CDR1 and CDR2 (germline): WNHNN, SYGVQD (reference sequence). CDR3 size: 13 residues. This chain's CDR3 is CASSEGTADTQYF. CDR3 nucleotide sequence: TGCGCCAGCAGTGAAGGGACCGCAGATACGCAGTATTTT.

This clonotype was observed a few times. An end of the junction differs from the germline gene, which may be a read error. V usage is TRBV5-1 and J usage is TRBJ2-6; TRBD1 or TRBD2 may be the D gene (5 bases each). Germline V lookup: CDR1 SGHRS, CDR2 YFSETQ. The CDR3 is 15 amino acids. CDR3 sequence reads: CASRLGDSGANVLTF. The CDR3 bases are TGCGCCAGCAGATTGGGGGACTCTGGGGCCAACGTCCTGACTTTC.

This clonotype was recorded at least ten times. The CDR3 sequence is CSASAEGGNRDSSPLHF. The CDR3 region has the DNA TGCAGTGCTAGTGCGGAAGGTGGAAACAGGGACTCTTCACCCCTCCACTTT. This chain joins TRBV20-1 and TRBJ1-6, with D possibly TRBD1 on 6 matching bases. CDR1 and CDR2 (germline): DFQATT, SNEGSKA (reference sequence). V was cut by 3 bases and J by 9 bases, with 24 bases left in between. This CDR3 has 17 residues.

Comment on this clonotype: It is likely a read error: a sequence one base away is far more abundant. V is TRBV3-1 and J is TRBJ2-7; D ambiguous. The CDR3 loop spans 11 amino acids. Germline-derived CDR1 and CDR2 are LGHDT and YNNKEL (reference sequence). The CDR3 here is CASSQSSEQYF. CDR3 coding DNA: TGTGCCAGCAGCCAATCCTCCGAGCAGTACTTC.

The chain uses TRBV29-1 and TRBJ2-5; 7 nucleotides agree with TRBD2. The V segment lost 3 bases and the J segment 2 bases; nucleotides outside the gene matches: 6. Germline CDR1 and CDR2: SQVTM and ANQGSEA. The CDR3 is 14 residues long. The CDR3 nucleotides read TGCAGCGTTGATTCGGCTAGCGGTCAAGAGACCCAGTACTTC. It specifies CSVDSASGQETQYF.

This clonotype came up many times. The chain recombines TRBV2 with TRBJ1-5, with unresolved D. The CDR3 is 13 amino acids. V lost 5 bases to trimming and J lost 0 bases, with 5 bases between them. Germline values: CDR1 SNHLY, CDR2 FYNNEI. The CDR3 nucleotides are TGTGCCAGCAGTTACACTAGCAATCAGCCCCAGCATTTT. Its protein product is CASSYTSNQPQHF.

This clonotype was observed once. The chain joins TRBV29-1 to TRBJ2-7, with TRBD2 identical over 10 bases. The V segment lost 8 bases and the J segment 2 bases; nucleotides outside the gene matches: 3. Germline V gene data show CDR1 as SQVTM and CDR2 as ANQGSEA. The CDR3 loop spans 12 amino acids. The CDR3 loop is CSCLAGAYEQYF. In DNA form, the CDR3 reads TGCAGCTGTCTAGCGGGAGCCTACGAGCAGTACTTC.

This chain links TRBV7-9 with TRBJ1-6, with D unresolved. This CDR3 comprises 13 residues. Trimming left V 5 bases short and J 7 bases short, with 9 bases between. Germline CDR1 and CDR2: SEHNR and FQNEAQ (reference sequence). The CDR3 coding sequence is TGTGCCAGCAGCACTACTGACAATTCACCCCTCCACTTT. Its translation: CASSTTDNSPLHF.

This clonotype was observed many times. The chain employs TRBV12-3 or TRBV12-4 and TRBJ1-5; weak D call: TRBD1 (5 bases). Trimming pared 4 bases from V and 7 bases from J, leaving 11 bases between. The CDR3 length is 13 residues. CDR3 DNA sequence: TGTGCCAGCAGTTGGCAAGGGGAGCAGCCCCAGCATTTT. Translating it yields CASSWQGEQPQHF.

The chain carries TRBV2 and TRBJ1-4; D not certain. The CDR3 contains 14 residues. The V end lost 3 bases, the J end lost 10 bases, and 15 bases lay between the germline ends. CDR1 and CDR2 (germline): SNHLY, FYNNEI. CDR3 protein: CASSEGFKGGKLFF. The DNA of the CDR3 is TGTGCCAGCAGTGAGGGCTTCAAAGGAGGAAAACTGTTTTTT.

The table lists this clonotype with many counts. Its ends do not fully match the called genes, so a read error is possible. The V gene is TRBV7-9, the J gene TRBJ2-7; D call uncertain. Germline CDR1 is SEHNR and CDR2 is FQNEAQ (reference sequence). This CDR3 is built from 12 residues. The DNA for the CDR3 is TGTGCCGGCAGCTCCTCCTCCTACGAGCAGTACTTC. Translated: CAGSSSSYEQYF.

The rearrangement uses TRBV29-1 and TRBJ2-5, with D perhaps TRBD2 (6 bases). Germline values: CDR1 SQVTM, CDR2 ANQGSEA. This CDR3 has 14 amino acids. The germline V and J ends were trimmed by 2 bases and 5 bases, with 15 bases remaining between them. The CDR3 DNA reads as TGCAGCGTTGAACGTGGGGACTTTACGGAGACCCAGTACTTC. Its protein is CSVERGDFTETQYF.

This clonotype was seen many times. V usage is TRBV7-2 and J usage is TRBJ2-7; 14 positions match TRBD2. This CDR3 has 15 amino acids. Germline-derived CDR1 and CDR2 are SGHTA and FQGNSA. Losses at the gene ends were 3 bases for V and 6 bases for J; bases not matched to a gene: 4. CDR3 residues: CASSFRTSGRREQYF. CDR3 nucleotide sequence: TGTGCCAGCAGCTTCCGGACTAGCGGGAGGCGCGAGCAGTACTTC. The full variable domain, its missing parts supplied by reference TRBV7-2 and TRBJ2-7, is GAGVSQSPSNKVTEKGKDVELRCDPISGHTALYWYRQSLGQGLEFLIYFQGNSAPDKSGLPSDRFSAERTGGSVSTLTIQRTQQEDSAVYLCASSFRTSGRREQYFGPGTRLTVT.

Regarding this clonotype: One end of the junction varies from germline; a read error may be responsible. The chain is built from TRBV19 and TRBJ2-7, with D perhaps matching TRBD1 (6 bases). The CDR3 covers 14 residues. Germline loops: CDR1 LNHDA, CDR2 SQIVND (reference sequence). CDR3 nucleotide sequence: TGTGCCAGTAGTCCCAGGACAGAGGGTCACGAGCAGTGCTTC. This gives the protein CASSPRTEGHEQCF.